The clone carrying this T cell receptor beta chain has a count of ten or more. This specimen comes from a study of Graves' ophthalmopathy and Graves' hyperthyroidism. RNA transcripts were the source from which TCR beta CDR3 regions were amplified. In the first round, RT-PCR was carried out with HTBI primers, and a multiplex PCR formed the second round. One entry per CDR3 protein, called by TCRdb with MiXCR from the multiplex PCR reads. The table lists fewer than 400,000 distinct CDR3 sequences, approximately 20% of them singletons. With 7 bases removed from V and 1 base from J, the gap between germline ends came to 10 bases. CDR1 MDHEN and CDR2 SYDVKM come from the germline V gene. The CDR3 contains 13 residues.

The sequenced sample was peripheral blood. The chain uses TRBV28 and TRBJ1-1; D remains unclear. The TCR originated in a woman in her late teens or twenties with Graves' ophthalmopathy. CDR3 amino acids: CASTLGGNTEAFF. The CDR3 DNA reads TGTGCCAGCACACTGGGCGGGAACACTGAAGCTTTCTTT.